The 9 T cell receptor beta chains listed next were all sequenced from one sample in a study of blood T cell repertoires in COVID-19. Clones were read by immunoSEQ multiplex PCR, and TCRdb kept only the in-frame ones, dropping some. In the table there are approximately 470,000 clones, over 75% of which are singletons. Sequencing used peripheral blood. These receptors originate from a human donor in a cohort sampled during active COVID-19.

The V call is TRBV7-2, the J call TRBJ1-2, with D possibly matching TRBD1 (6 bases). Trimming took 3 bases from V and 8 from J, leaving 13 bases between them. The CDR3 totals 13 residues. Germline V gives CDR1 SGHTA, CDR2 FQGNSA. The CDR3 DNA follows: TGTGCCAGCAGCTTTACAGGGATGCGGGGCTACACCTTC. Translated, it gives CASSFTGMRGYTF.

CDR3 DNA sequence: TGTGCCAGCAGTAAGAGGGAGCAGTTCTTC. It translates to CASSKREQFF. This chain uses TRBV28 with TRBJ2-1; D is unclear. This CDR3 contains 10 residues. V lost 5 bases and J lost 10, with 6 bases in between. Germline loops: CDR1 MDHEN, CDR2 SYDVKM.

The chain couples TRBV3-1 (or the pseudogene TRBV3-2) to TRBJ1-3; TRBD1 might be the D (5 bases). V lost 2 bases and J lost 0, with 11 bases in between. Germline CDR1 and CDR2: LGHDT and YNNKEL (reference sequence). The CDR3 totals 16 residues. The CDR3 DNA reads TGTGCCAGCAGCCAATGGGGGGGGGACTCTGGAAACACCATATATTTT. Amino acid sequence: CASSQWGGDSGNTIYF.

The chain is built from TRBV28 and TRBJ1-4, with D unclear. Germline CDR1 reads MDHEN; CDR2 reads SYDVKM. CDR3 length: 13 amino acids. Deletions cut 2 bases from V and 6 bases from J, with 7 bases between. The CDR3 protein is CASSLAPDEKLFF. CDR3 coding DNA: TGTGCCAGCAGTTTAGCGCCGGATGAAAAACTGTTTTTT.

The chain employs TRBV5-8 and TRBJ2-3; TRBD2 matches 12 bases. The CDR3 covers 16 residues. The V gene's germline CDR1 is SGHTS and CDR2 YDEGEE. V lost 4 bases, J lost 4 bases, and 7 bases stayed unmatched. CDR3 DNA: TGTGCCAGCAGCCCTGGGACTAGCGGGTTCCCAGATACGCAGTATTTT. Translating it yields CASSPGTSGFPDTQYF.

The chain is built from TRBV9 and TRBJ1-4; TRBD1 aligns across 9 bases. The CDR3 loop spans 15 amino acids. CDR1 and CDR2 (germline): SGDLS, YYNGEE. The V segment lost 3 bases and the J segment 8 bases; nucleotides outside the gene matches: 8. CDR3 sequence reads: CASSASGTGSEKLFF. In nucleotides, the CDR3 is TGTGCCAGCAGCGCCTCCGGGACAGGGTCCGAAAAACTGTTTTTT.

CDR3 sequence: CAWSVGGQGRNEQYF. The CDR3 DNA sequence: TGTGCCTGGAGTGTAGGAGGGCAGGGCCGGAACGAGCAGTACTTC. The rearrangement links TRBV30 to TRBJ2-7; D is possibly TRBD2 (6 bases). Germline assignment: CDR1 GTSNPN and CDR2 SVGIG (reference sequence). Trimming took 0 bases from V and 5 from J, leaving 17 bases between them. The CDR3 has 15 amino acids. Together with reference TRBV30 and TRBJ2-7, the CDR3 gives the full variable domain: SQTIHQWPATLVQPVGSPLSLECTVEGTSNPNLYWYRQAAGRGLQLLFYSVGIGQISSEVPQNLSASRPQDRQFILSSKKLLLSDSGFYLCAWSVGGQGRNEQYFGPGTRLTVT.

The chain joins TRBV27 to TRBJ2-5; weak D call: TRBD1 (5 bases). The CDR3 covers 15 residues. Germline CDR1 MNHEY, CDR2 SMNVEV (reference sequence). The V gene lost 3 bases and the J gene lost 1 base, with 12 bases spanning the gap. This chain's CDR3 is CASSFDWGSQETQYF. CDR3 DNA sequence: TGTGCCAGCAGTTTTGATTGGGGCAGCCAAGAGACCCAGTACTTC.

The genes are TRBV6-6 and TRBJ2-1; the D gene is possibly TRBD1 (6 bases). The CDR3 consists of 13 residues. CDR1 MNHNY and CDR2 SVGAGI come from the germline V gene (reference sequence). V dropped 6 bases and J dropped 4 bases, with 10 bases sitting between them. The CDR3 loop reads CASSGQKYNEQFF. The CDR3 DNA sequence: TGTGCCAGCAGCGGACAGAAGTACAATGAGCAGTTCTTC.